This is a list of T cell receptor beta chains from one sample in a study of CD8+CD57+ T cells in acquired aplastic anemia. Via MiXCR, TCRdb re-called the reads, giving one row per CDR3 protein. The sample has 200,000 to 300,000 distinct CDR3 sequences; 65% to 90% are singletons. The sample consisted of sorted CD4+, CD8+, or CD8+CD57+ T cells (not recorded which) from PBMCs. These receptors were taken from a human donor with aplastic anemia. The CDR3 runs from the conserved cysteine through the conserved F or W. The D gene is left open where the match is weak. Expanded clones get a size class; other rows say once, few or many, or leave the size out.

J	D	V	size	CDR3	DNA
TRBJ1-1	NA	TRBV12-3/TRBV12-4	NA	CASSPRVYTEAFF	TGTGCCAGCAGTCCCAGGGTCTACACTGAAGCTTTCTTT
TRBJ2-3	TRBD1	TRBV12-3/TRBV12-4	few	CASRRDRGTDTQYF	TGTGCCAGCAGGAGGGACAGGGGCACAGATACGCAGTATTTT
TRBJ2-3	NA	TRBV7-8	NA	CASSEAGGRETQSF	TGTGCCAGCAGCGAAGCCGGAGGTAGAGAGACACAGAGTTTT
TRBJ1-2	NA	TRBV2	NA	CASSQGGIHEQTF	TGCGCCAGCAGTCAAGGGGGGATACATGAGCAGACCTTC
TRBJ2-1	NA	TRBV9	NA	CASSFRSDTRYDEQFF	TGTGCCAGCAGCTTTCGATCAGATACGCGGTACGATGAGCAGTTCTTC
TRBJ1-3	NA	TRBV7-9	NA	CASSLAGGPDGNTIYF	TGTGCCAGCAGCTTAGCGGGAGGTCCCGATGGAAACACCATATATTTT
TRBJ2-6	NA	TRBV7-2	NA	CASSLAGGYETHDLTF	TGTGCCAGCAGCTTAGCGGGAGGCTACGAGACGCACGATCTGACTTTC
TRBJ2-3	NA	TRBV7-6	NA	CASSLNNEQVTGQF	TGTGCCAGCAGCTTAAACAATGAGCAGGTTACGGGGCAATTT
TRBJ1-5	NA	TRBV9	NA	CASSVGSDTHHFQHF	TGTGCCAGCAGCGTAGGGTCAGACACGCATCATTTTCAGCATTTT
TRBJ2-1	TRBD1	TRBV9	NA	CATSIARQGWNEQFF	TGTGCCACCAGCATAGCTAGACAGGGGTGGAATGAGCAGTTCTTC
TRBJ2-1	NA	TRBV7-2	NA	CASSIASGAYNDYFF	TGTGCCAGTAGTATAGCAAGCGGAGCCTACAATGACTACTTCTTC
TRBJ1-1	NA	TRBV11-3	NA	CASSSRLTGNTEAFF	TGTGCCAGCAGCTCGCGTCTAACAGGGAACACTGAAGCTTTCTTT
TRBJ2-3	NA	TRBV11-3	NA	CASSLGGPPLPYF	TGTGCCAGCAGCTTAGGTGGCCCCCCTCTGCCGTATTTT
TRBJ1-1	NA	TRBV25-1	NA	CASSSHREGTEAFF	TGTGCCAGCAGTTCACACAGGGAGGGCACTGAAGCTTTCTTT
TRBJ2-7	NA	TRBV19	few	CASSNEDPYEQYF	TGTGCCAGTAGTAATGAGGACCCCTACGAGCAGTACTTC
TRBJ2-1	TRBD2	TRBV20-1	once	CSAAPRQAGGNEQFF	TGCAGCGCTGCCCCCAGACAGGCGGGGGGGAATGAGCAGTTCTTC
TRBJ1-1	NA	TRBV7-9	NA	CASSEFSIDIEAFF	TGTGCCAGCAGCGAATTCAGCATCGACATTGAAGCTTTCTTT
TRBJ2-5	NA	TRBV19	NA	CASNLDWGSQDDQYF	TGTGCCAGTAATCTAGATTGGGGGAGCCAAGATGACCAGTACTTC
TRBJ2-3	TRBD1	TRBV7-6	NA	CASSLRDRDADTQYF	TGTGCCAGCAGCTTGCGTGACAGGGACGCAGATACGCAGTATTTT
TRBJ2-3	NA	TRBV7-9	NA	CASSLASPSNEPHF	TGTGCCAGCAGCTTAGCGAGCCCTAGCAATGAGCCGCATTTT
TRBJ2-3	NA	TRBV7-9	NA	CASSLARGPGSEDF	TGTGCCAGCAGCTTAGCGAGAGGTCCGGGTAGCGAGGATTTT
TRBJ2-5	NA	TRBV15	NA	CATRGHPGETEYF	TGTGCCACCAGGGGACATCCCGGGGAGACCGAGTACTTC
TRBJ2-7	TRBD1	TRBV7-4	NA	CASSVGAGGYEQYF	TGTGCCAGCAGCGTAGGGGCAGGGGGCTACGAGCAGTACTTC
TRBJ2-1	NA	TRBV7-9	NA	CASSRSRGAAYNEQFF	TGTGCCAGCAGCCGATCCCGGGGGGCGGCCTACAATGAGCAGTTCTTC
TRBJ2-1	NA	TRBV19	once	CASSIAIDSYNEQFF	TGTGCCAGTAGTATAGCTATAGATTCCTACAATGAGCAGTTCTTC
TRBJ2-7	NA	TRBV19	NA	CASSMGRGGDEQYF	TGTGCCAGTAGTATGGGGCGGGGCGGGGACGAGCAGTACTTC